A single sample gave rise to the 11 T cell receptor beta chains below, sequenced in a study of CD4 and CD8 cells across lung adenocarcinoma regions. Each CDR3 protein gets one entry after TCRdb re-called the PCR reads with MiXCR. This sample has around 23,000 distinct CDR3 sequences, with around 53% found just once. Sequenced: CD8+ T cells from the center of a lung tumor. The receptors come from a male donor with lung adenocarcinoma. The CD4 and CD8 labels of this study may be unreliable.

The rearrangement joins TRBV27 to TRBJ2-1; D remains unclear. The germline V gene encodes CDR1 MNHEY and CDR2 SMNVEV (reference sequence). This CDR3 contains 15 residues. V lost 3 bases to trimming and J lost 0 bases, with 9 bases between them. The CDR3 coding sequence is TGTGCCAGCAGTTTTCCCCAAAGCTCCTACAATGAGCAGTTCTTC. Translating gives CASSFPQSSYNEQFF.

This clonotype appeared a few times. The rearrangement uses TRBV3-1 and TRBJ1-1; tentatively, D is TRBD1 (5 bases). CDR1 and CDR2 from the germline V gene are LGHDT and YNNKEL (reference sequence). V dropped 2 bases and J dropped 3 bases, with 10 bases sitting between them. The CDR3 has 14 residues. The CDR3 DNA is TGTGCCAGCAGCCAACAAACAGGAGACACTGAAGCTTTCTTT. It encodes CASSQQTGDTEAFF.

This clonotype was seen at least ten times. The CDR3 spells CAISEAGLAGGETQYF. In DNA, the CDR3 is TGTGCCATCAGTGAAGCTGGGCTAGCGGGAGGAGAGACCCAGTACTTC. The chain has TRBV10-3 and TRBJ2-5; TRBD2 matches 11 bases. The V gene end was trimmed by 3 bases and the J gene end by 4 bases; junction bases not matched to a gene: 7. The length of the CDR3 is 16 residues. CDR1 ENHRY and CDR2 SYGVKD come from the germline V gene.

In the case of this clonotype: Since a much larger clone is just one base distant, this may be a read error. The rearrangement uses TRBV6-2 or TRBV6-3 and TRBJ2-1; tentatively, D is TRBD2 (5 bases). The CDR3 consists of 14 residues. Germline assignment: CDR1 MNHEY and CDR2 SVGEGT. The V gene lost 0 bases and the J gene lost 13 bases, with 16 bases spanning the gap. The chain's CDR3 is CASSYSTGEETQFF. The CDR3 region has the DNA TGTGCCAGCAGTTACTCAACCGGGGAAGAGACCCAGTTCTTC.

This clonotype was seen more than once but under ten times. The chain joins TRBV6-1 to TRBJ2-3; TRBD2 aligns across 12 bases. CDR3 length: 19 amino acids. Germline V gene sequence: CDR1 MNHNS, CDR2 SASEGT. The J segment lost 3 bases and the V segment lost 5 bases, leaving 15 bases of the junction unmatched. The CDR3 DNA follows: TGTGCCAGCAGTCCCCAGAGGCTAGCGGGAGGGGGTGTGACAGATACGCAGTATTTT. It is translated as CASSPQRLAGGGVTDTQYF.

This sequence joins TRBV27 and TRBJ2-1, with TRBD2 matching 11 bases. The V gene end was trimmed by 7 bases and the J gene end by 3 bases; junction bases not matched to a gene: 8. Germline V gives CDR1 MNHEY, CDR2 SMNVEV (reference sequence). This CDR3 region has 16 residues. CDR3 nucleotides: TGTGCCAGCACCACTAAACTAGCGGGAGTCTACAATGAGCAGTTCTTC. Translated, it gives CASTTKLAGVYNEQFF.

This clonotype was counted only a few times. This chain connects TRBV27 to TRBJ2-6, with a weak D call TRBD1 (5 bases). The CDR3 contains 15 residues. Per the germline V gene, CDR1 is MNHEY and CDR2 is SMNVEV (reference sequence). V shed 4 bases and J shed 0 bases, with 7 bases lying between them. CDR3 sequence (DNA): TGTGCCAGCAGTTCAAGGGGCTCTGGGGCCAACGTCCTGACTTTC. Amino acid sequence: CASSSRGSGANVLTF.

J is TRBJ2-1 and V is TRBV6-1; D is possibly TRBD2 (6 bases). CDR3 length equals 12 residues. CDR1 and CDR2 (germline): MNHNS, SASEGT. V was pared by 6 bases and J by 8 bases, with 11 bases between. The CDR3 here is CASSRTSYEQFF. The CDR3 DNA sequence: TGTGCCAGCAGCCGTACTAGCTATGAGCAGTTCTTC.

CDR3 DNA sequence: TGTGCCAGCAGCAGGACCGGGAACTACGAGCAGTACTTC. Translating it yields CASSRTGNYEQYF. The J gene is TRBJ2-5, the V gene TRBV6-1; D is perhaps TRBD2 (5 bases). The better agreement between TRBJ2-7 and the DNA end casts doubt on the J call. The CDR3 runs to 13 residues. CDR1 MNHNS and CDR2 SASEGT come from the germline V gene.

This clonotype was counted at least ten times. The V and J genes are TRBV27 and TRBJ1-4; no firm D call. V gave up 0 bases and J gave up 8 bases, with 10 bases separating them. CDR1 MNHEY and CDR2 SMNVEV come from the germline V gene (reference sequence). The CDR3 is made up of 14 amino acids. The CDR3 sequence: CASSLSGFGEKLFF. The CDR3, as DNA: TGTGCCAGCAGTTTATCAGGTTTTGGAGAAAAACTGTTTTTT.

The sample holds many counts of this clonotype. A clone one base away is much larger, so this may be a read error. V gene TRBV6-1 combines with J gene TRBJ2-5; D is perhaps TRBD2 (6 bases). The CDR3 totals 13 residues. Germline V gives CDR1 MNHNS, CDR2 SASEGT. V lost 4 bases and J 11 bases, leaving 17 bases between the germline ends. The CDR3 DNA is TGTGCCAGCAGTGTAGGGACTTTCAATGAGCAGTACTTC. Translation gives CASSVGTFNEQYF.